One sample yielded the 23 T cell receptor beta chains listed below, sequenced in a study of Ad26.COV2.S vaccination and SARS-CoV-2 variants. Sequenced by immunoSEQ multiplex PCR; TCRdb stores in-frame clones only, minus some. The sample consists of a few hundred thousand clones, 87% of them appearing once. Sample treatment: over 15 received Ad26.COV2.S at low or high dose, single or two shots; five or six received placebo; per-sample allocation not given. Sampling was performed 63 days after the first vaccine or placebo injection. The sequenced sample was peripheral blood, obtained in a trial of Ad26.COV2.S vaccine versus placebo. These TCRs come from a person between 18 and 65 years old who received the Ad26.COV2.S COVID-19 vaccine or a placebo.

This clone was seen a single time. The CDR3 sequence is CASSAYGVHNGYTF. CDR3 nucleotide sequence: TGTGCCAGCAGCGCCTATGGGGTCCACAATGGCTACACCTTC. This sequence joins TRBV9 and TRBJ1-2; D gene ambiguous. CDR1 is SGDLS and CDR2 is YYNGEE in the germline V gene. There are 14 residues in the CDR3. The V end lost 3 bases, the J end lost 6 bases, and 15 bases lay between the germline ends.

The chain uses TRBV9 and TRBJ2-6; 9 positions match TRBD1. Per germline, CDR1 SGDLS and CDR2 YYNGEE. The V and J ends lost 0 bases and 1 base, in that order; junction bases with no gene match: 5. The CDR3 is 18 residues long. The CDR3 protein is CASSVAGDRVSGANVLTF. The CDR3, as DNA: TGTGCCAGCAGCGTAGCTGGGGACAGGGTATCTGGGGCCAACGTCCTGACTTTC.

V gene TRBV7-9 combines with J gene TRBJ2-2, with TRBD2 matching 9 bases. Trimming cost V 2 bases and J 6 bases; bases outside gene matches: 7. CDR1 SEHNR and CDR2 FQNEAQ come from the germline V gene (reference sequence). This CDR3 has 16 amino acids. Here the CDR3 reads CASSLFRAGGAGELFF. The CDR3 DNA reads TGTGCCAGCAGCTTATTCCGGGCGGGAGGGGCCGGGGAGCTGTTTTTT. The full variable domain, rest sourced from reference TRBV7-9 and TRBJ2-2, is DTGVSQNPRHKITKRGQNVTFRCDPISEHNRLYWYRQTLGQGPEFLTYFQNEAQLEKSRLLSDRFSAERPKGSFSTLEIQRTEQGDSAMYLCASSLFRAGGAGELFFGEGSRLTVL.

This clone came up once. The chain combines TRBV6-5 with TRBJ1-6; possible D gene TRBD1, 5 bases. The V gene lost 6 bases and the J gene lost 4 bases, with 7 bases spanning the gap. CDR1 and CDR2 (germline): MNHEY, SVGAGI. CDR3 size: 13 residues. The CDR3 region is CASRGRYNSPLHF. For the CDR3, the DNA is TGTGCCAGCAGGGGACGTTATAATTCACCCCTCCACTTT.

On this clone: This sample also contains other DNA sequences that code for the same CDR3. The chain couples TRBV11-2 to TRBJ2-7; 10 positions match TRBD1. Per the germline V gene, CDR1 is SGHAT and CDR2 is FQNNGV. V shed 1 base and J 4 bases; nucleotides not matched to a gene: 1. This CDR3 is built from 14 residues. As DNA, the CDR3 is TGTGCCAGCAGCTTAGGGACAGGGGGATACGAGCAGTACTTC. As protein: CASSLGTGGYEQYF.

The genes are TRBV6-5 and TRBJ1-2; D possibly corresponds to TRBD1 (6 bases). This CDR3 has 15 residues. With 2 bases removed from V and 6 bases from J, the gap between germline ends came to 16 bases. CDR1 is MNHEY and CDR2 is SVGAGI in the germline V gene. CDR3 sequence (DNA): TGTGCCAGCAGTTACGGCGGGGGCCGCCGTAATGGCTACACCTTC. This codes for CASSYGGGRRNGYTF.

The rearrangement links TRBV7-2 to TRBJ2-1; maybe TRBD2 (6 bases). The germline gives CDR1 SGHTA, CDR2 FQGNSA. The V end lost 4 bases, the J end lost 6 bases, and 19 bases lay between the germline ends. There are 16 residues in the CDR3. The CDR3 bases are TGTGCCAGCAGCTCCCAGAGAGACACGGGAGTCAATGAGCAGTTCTTC. It is translated as CASSSQRDTGVNEQFF.

The table lists this clone with a few counts. V and J are TRBV14 and TRBJ1-5; D uncertain. Trimming cost V 0 bases and J 3 bases, with 12 bases left between them. The CDR3 extends over 16 amino acids. CDR1 SGHDN and CDR2 FVKESK come from the germline V gene. CDR3 coding DNA: TGTGCCAGCAGCCAAGATCGACGACGACCCAATCAGCCCCAGCATTTT. This encodes CASSQDRRRPNQPQHF.

The chain has TRBV5-6 and TRBJ2-2; TRBD1 matches 7 bases. This CDR3 comprises 15 residues. Germline V CDR1 and CDR2: SGHDT, YYEEEE. V gave up 5 bases and J gave up 7 bases; unmatched junction bases: 11. The CDR3 sequence is CASRQREQGFGELFF. CDR3 sequence (DNA): TGTGCCAGCAGACAACGGGAACAGGGGTTCGGGGAGCTGTTTTTT.

As for this clone: In the same sample, other DNA sequences code for this CDR3. The chain couples TRBV7-2 to TRBJ1-5, with a tentative D call TRBD1 (6 bases). Germline V gene sequence: CDR1 SGHTA, CDR2 FQGNSA. The CDR3 totals 15 residues. Trimming left V 3 bases short and J 1 base short, with 10 bases between. The CDR3 nucleotides are TGTGCCAGCAGCTTGGGAGGGGGAAGCAATCAGCCCCAGCATTTT. Translation: CASSLGGGSNQPQHF.

This clone was recorded once. This chain joins TRBV27 and TRBJ2-1; the match to TRBD1 covers 9 bases. This CDR3 comprises 12 residues. The trim removed 4 bases at V and 9 bases at J, leaving 1 base unmatched. Germline values: CDR1 MNHEY, CDR2 SMNVEV (reference sequence). Here the CDR3 DNA reads TGTGCCAGCAGTTCGACAGGGGGTGAGCAGTTCTTC. This encodes CASSSTGGEQFF.

The J gene is TRBJ2-1, the V gene TRBV5-1; 11 positions match TRBD2. CDR3 length equals 14 residues. Germline CDR1 SGHRS, CDR2 YFSETQ. J gave up 5 bases and V 7 bases, and 5 bases lay outside the gene matches. DNA of the CDR3: TGCGCCAGCCGTGGACTAGCGGGTGACAATGAGCAGTTCTTC. This sequence encodes CASRGLAGDNEQFF.

DNA for the CDR3: TGTGCCAGCTCACCGACAGGGAATAGCAATCAGCCCCAGCATTTT. Translating gives CASSPTGNSNQPQHF. The rearrangement links TRBV18 to TRBJ1-5; 7 positions match TRBD1. The germline CDR1 and CDR2 sequences are KGHSH and LQKENI. Germline trimming cut 3 bases from V and 0 bases from J; bases unmatched to any gene: 2. The CDR3 covers 15 residues.

The V and J genes are TRBV3-1 (or the pseudogene TRBV3-2) and TRBJ1-2; no clear D gene. The CDR3 extends over 16 amino acids. Between the trimmed V and J ends, which lost 1 base and 7 bases, there was a span of 19 bases. Germline lookup yields CDR1 LGHDT and CDR2 YNNKEL (reference sequence). The CDR3 protein is CASSQANDWAKRGYTF. CDR3 in DNA: TGTGCCAGCAGCCAAGCAAACGACTGGGCTAAGCGTGGCTACACCTTC.

This clone was counted once. The chain combines TRBV5-1 with TRBJ2-7; TRBD2 is a possible D gene (5 bases). The germline V gene encodes CDR1 SGHRS and CDR2 YFSETQ. The CDR3 has 14 amino acids. The V end was cut by 2 bases, the J end by 6 bases, with 15 bases between. The CDR3 region is CASSFGLPTAEQYF. CDR3 coding DNA: TGCGCCAGCAGCTTCGGACTCCCGACGGCCGAGCAGTACTTC.

The chain joins TRBV3-1 (or the pseudogene TRBV3-2) to TRBJ2-3; 10 bases are a match to TRBD2. J gave up 4 bases and V 6 bases, and 4 bases lay outside the gene matches. The CDR3 runs to 14 residues. Germline V CDR1 and CDR2: LGHDT, YNNKEL (reference sequence). For the CDR3, the DNA is TGTGCCAGCAGGAGAGCGGGGGGGCCAGATACGCAGTATTTT. Protein: CASRRAGGPDTQYF.

The chain has TRBV7-2 and TRBJ1-2; D not certain. Germline values: CDR1 SGHTA, CDR2 FQGNSA. Deletions cut 5 bases from V and 8 bases from J, with 15 bases between. This CDR3 comprises 13 residues. CDR3 sequence reads: CASSPNGPRGYTF. CDR3 in DNA: TGTGCCAGCAGCCCAAACGGGCCGAGGGGCTACACCTTC.

The J gene is TRBJ2-5, the V gene TRBV18; D gene uncertain. CDR1 and CDR2 (germline): KGHSH, LQKENI. This CDR3 is 12 amino acids long. Trimming shortened V by 1 base and J by 2 bases, and 2 bases separated the two germline ends. CDR3 coding DNA: TGTGCCAGCTCACCACTACAAGAGACCCAGTACTTC. Encoded protein: CASSPLQETQYF.

The CDR3 is CASSLKEGTTDTQYF. The DNA for the CDR3 is TGCGCCAGCAGTCTCAAAGAGGGGACGACAGATACGCAGTATTTT. The chain uses TRBV4-1 and TRBJ2-3; D may correspond to TRBD1 or TRBD2 (5 bases each). CDR1 and CDR2 from the germline V gene are MGHRA and YSYEKL. V dropped 6 bases and J dropped 3 bases, with 16 bases sitting between them. The CDR3 runs to 15 residues.

The chain joins TRBV19 to TRBJ1-2; no firm D call. The ends were cut back, 5 bases at V and 2 bases at J, with 24 bases in the middle. Germline CDR1 LNHDA, CDR2 SQIVND (reference sequence). CDR3 length equals 18 residues. CDR3 in amino acids: CASSSLRPGARANYGYTF. The DNA of the CDR3 is TGTGCCAGTAGTTCCCTCCGACCGGGCGCGCGGGCAAACTATGGCTACACCTTC.

CDR3 residues: CASSEGLARVEQFF. CDR3 in DNA: TGTGCCAGCAGTGAAGGGCTAGCTCGCGTTGAGCAGTTCTTC. The rearrangement links TRBV6-1 to TRBJ2-1, with a tentative D call TRBD2 (5 bases). The CDR3 contains 14 residues. Trimming shortened V by 1 base and J by 9 bases, and 13 bases separated the two germline ends. Germline CDR1 and CDR2: MNHNS and SASEGT.

The gene calls are TRBV2 and TRBJ2-7; TRBD1 aligns across 8 bases. V lost 6 bases and J lost 3; bases outside the gene matches: 7. This CDR3 contains 14 residues. In germline, CDR1 is SNHLY, CDR2 FYNNEI. This CDR3 reads CASSRTGSSYEQYF. DNA for the CDR3: TGTGCCAGCAGCAGGACAGGGTCAAGCTACGAGCAGTACTTC.

The sample holds a few counts of this clone. V gene TRBV29-1 combines with J gene TRBJ2-1; 9 bases are a match to TRBD1. The ends lost 7 bases at V and 7 bases at J; junction bases unmatched: 8. Germline lookup yields CDR1 SQVTM and CDR2 ANQGSEA. The CDR3 spans 13 residues. The CDR3 sequence is CSGRTGEGNEQFF. CDR3 DNA sequence: TGCAGCGGGCGGACAGGGGAGGGAAATGAGCAGTTCTTC.